The clone carrying this TCR beta chain was recorded many times. The junction had 6 bases not matched to a gene; V was cut back by 6 bases and J by 6 bases. This CDR3 spans 13 amino acids. Germline V CDR1 and CDR2: SGHAT, FQNNGV. Barcoded TCR alpha and TCR beta cDNA libraries with UMIs came from 5'RACE using constant-segment primers. TCRdb re-called the 5' RACE reads with MiXCR, one entry per CDR3 protein. In the table there are about 55,000 distinct CDR3 sequences, roughly 9.5% of which are singletons. The sample comes from a study of T-cell memory formation after mild COVID-19. This sequence joins TRBV11-2 and TRBJ2-5; 8 bases are a match to TRBD2. The TCR comes from a man younger than 35 who had mild COVID-19 (a few samples of this study predate the infection). Cell type and time point are not known. Sequencing was done on a sample of PBMCs or a T cell subset sorted from them (not recorded which). In DNA form, the CDR3 reads TGTGCCAGCAGAACCGGGGGGGGGAAGACCCAGTACTTC. This sequence encodes CASRTGGGKTQYF.